This TCR beta chain was found in a study of molecular identifiers for immune sequencing clone quantification. About this clonotype: Since a much larger clone is just one base distant, this may be a read error.

Each CDR3 protein gets one entry after TCRdb re-called the PCR reads with MiXCR. The sample lists about 640,000 distinct CDR3 sequences, about 20% seen once, with 0.85% to 0.9% in the top ten. The CDR3 runs to 19 residues. V shed 6 bases, J shed 8 bases, and the junction held 25 bases outside the gene matches. The sequenced material came from naive CD8+ T cells from blood, with Jurkat cell RNA spiked in. Subset: FACS-sorted CD8+CD4-CCR7+CD45RA+ naive T cells. The TCR was taken from a human donor in good health. Some libraries in this study had Jurkat cell RNA spiked in. The V gene is TRBV12-3 or TRBV12-4, the J gene TRBJ1-2; 9 nucleotides agree with TRBD1. The CDR3 region has the DNA TGTGCCAGCAGCCCGGGACAGGGCGGACCCGTCTTTACTATGCGAGGCTACACCTTC. Translating gives CASSPGQGGPVFTMRGYTF.